This T cell receptor beta chain was captured by sequencing in a study of blood T cell repertoires in COVID-19. Study-wide background: Samples representing acute and convalescent COVID-19 were sourced from the United States, Italy and Spain. Sample material is recorded as cDNA or gDNA derived from T cells, B-cell-depleted T cells, or PBMCs.

Participant-given clinical history determined each cohort assignment. Two consecutive negative NP/OP PCR tests, clearance, or resolved symptoms defined Cohort 3 recovery. Repertoires were generated with immunoSEQ multiplex PCR, while TCRdb's copy carries only in-frame clones and drops some. The sample holds about 270,000 clones, about 89% seen once. Trimming cost V 5 bases and J 2 bases, with 15 bases left between them. The V gene's germline CDR1 is GTSNPN and CDR2 SVGIG (reference sequence). This CDR3 region has 14 residues. J is TRBJ1-1 and V is TRBV30; possible D gene TRBD1, 6 bases. Sequencing input: PBMCs or T cells enriched from blood (not recorded which). The receptor was derived from a woman aged 18-29 years who had recovered from COVID-19. The CDR3 protein is CAWRDTQLNTEAFF. The CDR3 DNA reads TGTGCCTGGCGGGACACTCAATTAAACACTGAAGCTTTCTTT.